A single sample gave rise to the 26 T cell receptor beta chains below, sequenced in a study of early T cells in non-severe SARS-CoV-2 infection. TCRdb reprocessed the 5' RACE reads via MiXCR and lists one record per CDR3 protein. The sample records 30,000 to 45,000 distinct CDR3 sequences, approximately 9.1% being singletons. Sequencing used whole blood. The receptor source for this set is an adult who was a healthcare worker with PCR-confirmed SARS-CoV-2 infection or an uninfected control (not recorded which).

The rearrangement links TRBV7-2 to TRBJ1-4; D remains unclear. V lost 5 bases to trimming and J lost 7 bases, with 17 bases between them. The CDR3 contains 15 residues. Germline-derived CDR1 and CDR2 are SGHTA and FQGNSA. This chain's CDR3 is CASSPPEGLGEKLFF. The CDR3 DNA follows: TGTGCCAGCAGCCCCCCCGAGGGATTGGGTGAAAAACTGTTTTTT.

This clonotype was seen at least ten times. The chain couples TRBV18 to TRBJ1-5; D call uncertain. Deletions cut 3 bases from V and 0 bases from J, with 6 bases between. Germline CDR1 is KGHSH and CDR2 is LQKENI. The CDR3 is 14 amino acids. Here the CDR3 reads CASSPQFSNQPQHF. The DNA for the CDR3 is TGTGCCAGCTCACCTCAATTTAGCAATCAGCCCCAGCATTTT.

This chain connects TRBV7-8 to TRBJ2-1; 7 bases fit TRBD1. Germline V gene data show CDR1 as SGHVS and CDR2 as FQNEAQ. Trimming cost V 0 bases and J 4 bases; bases outside gene matches: 12. The CDR3 sequence is 18 residues long. This CDR3 is CASSLAHPGQTLYNEQFF. The CDR3 DNA reads TGTGCCAGCAGCTTAGCCCATCCGGGACAGACACTTTACAATGAGCAGTTCTTC.

J is TRBJ1-2 and V is TRBV6-5, with 7 positions matching TRBD1. Losses at the gene ends were 5 bases for V and 5 bases for J; bases not matched to a gene: 5. The CDR3 is 13 amino acids. Per the germline V gene, CDR1 is MNHEY and CDR2 is SVGAGI. The CDR3 DNA follows: TGTGCCAGCAGTAAGGGACAGTCTTATGGCTACACCTTC. Its translation: CASSKGQSYGYTF.

This clonotype was found many times. The rearrangement joins TRBV3-1 to TRBJ2-1; 9 bases are shared with TRBD2. Looked up from germline, CDR1 is LGHDT and CDR2 is YNNKEL (reference sequence). Trimming cost V 1 base and J 7 bases; bases outside gene matches: 8. The CDR3 loop spans 16 amino acids. This CDR3 reads CASSQARPAGGNEQFF. The CDR3 nucleotides read TGTGCCAGCAGCCAAGCCCGACCAGCGGGGGGAAATGAGCAGTTCTTC.

As regards this clonotype: A much larger clone is a single base away; this may be a read error. The rearrangement joins TRBV18 to TRBJ1-2, with D maybe TRBD1 (5 bases). CDR1 KGHSH and CDR2 LQKENI come from the germline V gene. Trimming cost V 0 bases and J 8 bases, with 10 bases left between them. The CDR3 has 13 residues. The CDR3 loop is CASSPPTVGGYTF. For the CDR3, the DNA is TGTGCCAGCTCACCACCGACAGTTGGCGGCTACACCTTC. The whole variable domain, filled in from reference TRBV18 and TRBJ1-2, reads NAGVMQNPRHLVRRRGQEARLRCSPMKGHSHVYWYRQLPEEGLKFMVYLQKENIIDESGMPKERFSAEFPKEGPSILRIQQVVRGDSAAYFCASSPPTVGGYTFGSGTRLTVV.

The chain employs TRBV14 and TRBJ2-7, with no clear D. Deletions cut 5 bases from V and 1 base from J, with 15 bases between. Germline-derived CDR1 and CDR2 are SGHDN and FVKESK. The CDR3 runs to 15 residues. The CDR3 DNA sequence: TGTGCCAGCAGCTCCTTCCCAGGTGCATCCTACGAGCAGTACTTC. Translation gives CASSSFPGASYEQYF.

The chain combines TRBV5-4 with TRBJ1-4, with D maybe TRBD1 (5 bases). CDR3 length equals 14 residues. V was pared by 3 bases and J by 3 bases, with 9 bases between. CDR1 is SGHNT and CDR2 is YYREEE in the germline V gene (reference sequence). DNA for the CDR3: TGTGCCAGCAGCTCGATGGGGGCTAATGAAAAACTGTTTTTT. This sequence encodes CASSSMGANEKLFF.

There are many counts of this clonotype. The chain carries TRBV5-5 and TRBJ2-1; D call uncertain. The CDR3 loop spans 15 amino acids. The V and J ends lost 2 bases and 0 bases respectively, with 9 bases between them. Per germline, CDR1 SGHKS and CDR2 YYEKEE (reference sequence). CDR3 in DNA: TGTGCCAGCAGCTTTATAGACCGCTCCTACAATGAGCAGTTCTTC. The encoded protein is CASSFIDRSYNEQFF.

The chain has TRBV29-1 and TRBJ2-7; 8 bases align to TRBD1. CDR3 size: 14 residues. Looked up from germline, CDR1 is SQVTM and CDR2 is ANQGSEA. The trim removed 6 bases at V and 5 bases at J, leaving 12 bases unmatched. CDR3 DNA sequence: TGCAGCGTCGCACAGACGAAGGACAGGGACGAGCAGTACTTC. It encodes CSVAQTKDRDEQYF.

The sample holds many counts of this clonotype. V gene TRBV7-2 combines with J gene TRBJ1-4, with no clear D. Trimming took 2 bases from V and 0 from J, leaving 7 bases between them. This CDR3 contains 15 residues. Germline V gives CDR1 SGHTA, CDR2 FQGNSA. The CDR3 loop reads CASSLQIATNEKLFF. CDR3 coding DNA: TGTGCCAGCAGCTTACAAATAGCAACTAATGAAAAACTGTTTTTT.

This clonotype came up many times. This chain links TRBV9 with TRBJ1-1; D is ambiguous. The V gene's germline CDR1 is SGDLS and CDR2 YYNGEE. The CDR3 totals 14 residues. The V end was cut by 3 bases, the J end by 0 bases, with 9 bases between. CDR3 in amino acids: CASSGSQMNTEAFF. CDR3 sequence (DNA): TGTGCCAGCAGCGGATCACAGATGAACACTGAAGCTTTCTTT.

This clonotype was seen a few times. The chain recombines TRBV6-5 with TRBJ1-1; TRBD1 aligns across 7 bases. The CDR3 runs 18 residues. V shed 4 bases, J shed 0 bases, and the junction held 14 bases outside the gene matches. Germline lookup yields CDR1 MNHEY and CDR2 SVGAGI. CDR3 coding DNA: TGTGCCAGCAGTTCCCTGGTCGTAACAGGGGTCTTGAACACTGAAGCTTTCTTT. Protein: CASSSLVVTGVLNTEAFF.

This clonotype was recorded many times. Written as DNA, the CDR3 is TGTGCCAGCAGTTTAAGTCAGGGGAGTGAGCAGTTCTTC. This sequence encodes CASSLSQGSEQFF. V is TRBV28 and J is TRBJ2-1, with D perhaps matching TRBD1 (6 bases). The CDR3 is 13 residues long. V lost 2 bases to trimming and J lost 9 bases, with 11 bases between them. From germline, CDR1 is MDHEN and CDR2 SYDVKM. The whole variable domain, filled in from reference TRBV28 and TRBJ2-1, reads DVKVTQSSRYLVKRTGEKVFLECVQDMDHENMFWYRQDPGLGLRLIYFSYDVKMKEKGDIPEGYSVSREKKERFSLILESASTNQTSMYLCASSLSQGSEQFFGPGTRLTVL.

This clonotype was recorded many times. The rearrangement uses TRBV11-2 and TRBJ1-1; D gene uncertain. CDR1 SGHAT and CDR2 FQNNGV come from the germline V gene. The CDR3 sequence is 13 residues long. Deletions cut 2 bases from V and 0 bases from J, with 4 bases between. The CDR3 protein is CASSLKVNTEAFF. The CDR3 bases are TGTGCCAGCAGCTTAAAGGTGAACACTGAAGCTTTCTTT.

In its sample, this clonotype was seen many times. The chain carries TRBV29-1 and TRBJ2-7; the match to TRBD2 covers 11 bases. Unmatched junction bases numbered 5, after V lost 4 bases and J lost 3 bases. Germline V gene sequence: CDR1 SQVTM, CDR2 ANQGSEA. CDR3 length: 14 amino acids. CDR3 region: CSVAGTSGFYEQYF. CDR3 DNA: TGCAGCGTTGCCGGGACTAGCGGTTTCTACGAGCAGTACTTC.

This clonotype was counted a few times. The chain couples TRBV9 to TRBJ1-2; tentative D call: TRBD1 (5 bases). The V end lost 4 bases, the J end lost 0 bases, and 13 bases lay between the germline ends. This CDR3 is 15 amino acids long. Germline V gene lookup returns CDR1 SGDLS and CDR2 YYNGEE. CDR3 sequence: CASSSGQGANYGYTF. Written as DNA, the CDR3 is TGTGCCAGCAGCTCAGGTCAAGGGGCTAACTATGGCTACACCTTC.

Many counts were recorded for this clonotype. The V and J genes are TRBV7-2 and TRBJ1-5, with D possibly being TRBD1 (5 bases). Looked up from germline, CDR1 is SGHTA and CDR2 is FQGNSA. The V gene lost 5 bases and the J gene lost 5 bases, with 13 bases spanning the gap. The CDR3 covers 14 residues. The CDR3 loop reads CASSITGAYQPQHF. The CDR3 nucleotides are TGTGCCAGCAGCATTACAGGCGCCTATCAGCCCCAGCATTTT.

This clonotype was recorded a few times. The rearrangement uses TRBV6-2 or TRBV6-3 and TRBJ2-2; 8 bases map to TRBD1. The CDR3 loop spans 15 amino acids. Germline V gives CDR1 MNHEY, CDR2 SVGEGT. V shed 6 bases and J 1 base; nucleotides not matched to a gene: 4. CDR3: CASRQTGVNTGELFF. In DNA, the CDR3 is TGTGCCAGCAGACAGACAGGGGTGAACACCGGGGAGCTGTTTTTT.

This clonotype has at least ten counts. The rearrangement uses TRBV28 and TRBJ1-5; D not certain. CDR1 and CDR2 from the germline V gene are MDHEN and SYDVKM. V was cut by 2 bases and J by 5 bases, with 10 bases left in between. The length of the CDR3 is 14 residues. CDR3 in amino acids: CASSLVQVDQPQHF. The CDR3 DNA follows: TGTGCCAGCAGTTTAGTGCAGGTAGATCAGCCCCAGCATTTT.

This clonotype was recorded many times. This chain joins TRBV19 and TRBJ2-2; D ambiguous. The CDR3 extends over 15 amino acids. Trimming removed 2 bases at V and 0 bases at J, with 7 bases between. The germline V gene has CDR1 LNHDA and CDR2 SQIVND (reference sequence). Written as DNA, the CDR3 is TGTGCCAGTAGTATAAACCCTGCGAACACCGGGGAGCTGTTTTTT. Its translation is CASSINPANTGELFF. Filled out from reference TRBV19 and TRBJ2-2, the complete variable domain reads DGGITQSPKYLFRKEGQNVTLSCEQNLNHDAMYWYRQDPGQGLRLIYYSQIVNDFQKGDIAEGYSVSREKKESFPLTVTSAQKNPTAFYLCASSINPANTGELFFGEGSRLTVL.

This chain links TRBV19 with TRBJ2-3; TRBD1 might be the D (5 bases). The CDR3 runs 14 residues. Germline V lookup: CDR1 LNHDA, CDR2 SQIVND (reference sequence). V was clipped by 5 bases and J by 3 bases, with 12 bases between them. For the CDR3, the DNA is TGTGCCAGTAGTCGCCGACAGTCAACAGATACGCAGTATTTT. Residues: CASSRRQSTDTQYF.

The chain has TRBV10-3 and TRBJ2-5; D tentatively fits TRBD1 or TRBD2 (5 bases each). Trimming removed 9 bases from V and 6 bases from J, with 29 bases in between. This CDR3 spans 17 amino acids. The germline gives CDR1 ENHRY, CDR2 SYGVKD. The CDR3 nucleotides read TGTGCCATTACTGGGCAGGGTGTATTGGTAGGGAGAAAGACCCAGTACTTC. It translates to CAITGQGVLVGRKTQYF.

The sample holds many counts of this clonotype. V gene TRBV20-1 combines with J gene TRBJ2-5; tentative D call: TRBD1 (6 bases). Germline CDR1 DFQATT, CDR2 SNEGSKA (reference sequence). Trimming shortened V by 1 base and J by 5 bases, and 17 bases separated the two germline ends. The CDR3 consists of 15 residues. CDR3 protein: CSARASDRGPETQYF. CDR3 sequence (DNA): TGCAGTGCTAGAGCCTCGGACAGAGGGCCGGAGACCCAGTACTTC.

The table lists this clonotype with a few counts. The chain has TRBV12-3 or TRBV12-4 and TRBJ1-5; the D gene is possibly TRBD1 (6 bases). V gave up 5 bases and J gave up 5 bases, with 16 bases separating them. This CDR3 has 15 residues. Here the CDR3 reads CASSSTGRTHQPQHF. The CDR3 nucleotides read TGTGCCAGCAGTAGCACAGGGAGAACACATCAGCCCCAGCATTTT.

The table lists this clonotype with many counts. V is TRBV10-3 and J is TRBJ2-7; D tentatively fits TRBD1 or TRBD2 (5 bases each). The CDR3 contains 14 residues. Between the trimmed V and J ends, which lost 10 bases and 6 bases, there was a span of 22 bases. Germline assignment: CDR1 ENHRY and CDR2 SYGVKD. CDR3 bases: TGTGCCACCGAGCCGGGACGGTCGATTCCCGAGCAGTACTTC. Protein product: CATEPGRSIPEQYF.